The sequence of this TCR beta chain was determined in a study of blood T cell dynamics during melanoma immunotherapy. V was pared by 0 bases and J by 3 bases, with 5 bases of the junction left unmatched. Germline CDR1 is MNHNY and CDR2 is SVGAGI (reference sequence). This CDR3 spans 15 amino acids. Profiling relied on immunoSEQ multiplex PCR, and the TCRdb table lists in-frame clones only, not all of them. The sample comprises over 900 clones, approximately 90% of which are singletons, and roughly 6% rests with the top ten. Stated time point: week 3, after first cycle of checkpoint inhibitor. Sequencing was performed on effector memory CD8+ T cells from blood, taken from a patient treated with checkpoint blockade. This receptor was identified in a human donor with melanoma. This sequence joins TRBV6-6 and TRBJ2-7; 7 positions agree with TRBD2. The CDR3 DNA follows: TGTGCCAGCAGTTACTCGGCTAGCGGAGACTACGAGCAGTACTTC. This sequence encodes CASSYSASGDYEQYF.